Presented here are 19 T cell receptor beta chains from one specimen sequenced in a study of blood T cell repertoires in COVID-19. Only in-frame clones appear in the TCRdb table, and some are missing; sequencing was by immunoSEQ multiplex PCR. The profile shows approximately 240,000 clones, nearly 90% of them singletons. Specimen: peripheral blood. The receptors originated from a woman under 30 who had recovered from COVID-19.

Here the CDR3 DNA reads TGTGCCAGCAGCTCCTCTAGCGGGAGTGGGGGCACAGATACGCAGTATTTT. This encodes CASSSSSGSGGTDTQYF. The chain uses TRBV11-3 and TRBJ2-3; 10 nucleotides align to TRBD2. CDR1 and CDR2 from the germline V gene are SGHNT and YENEEA. The V and J ends lost 4 bases and 1 base, in that order; junction bases with no gene match: 8. This CDR3 is built from 17 residues.

The chain links TRBV24-1 to TRBJ2-3; D uncertain. The germline CDR1 and CDR2 sequences are KGHDR and SFDVKD. Between the trimmed V and J ends, which lost 0 bases and 2 bases, there was a span of 5 bases. There are 14 residues in the CDR3. The CDR3 spells CATSDLRDTDTQYF. The CDR3 DNA reads as TGTGCCACCAGTGATTTGAGAGACACAGATACGCAGTATTTT.

The chain combines TRBV5-1 with TRBJ2-1; D is perhaps TRBD2 (6 bases). The V end lost 3 bases, the J end lost 5 bases, and 15 bases lay between the germline ends. The CDR3 is made up of 15 amino acids. Germline lookup yields CDR1 SGHRS and CDR2 YFSETQ. CDR3 nucleotides: TGCGCCAGCAGCTACCCGGGGGACCCCAACAATGAGCAGTTCTTC. Translating gives CASSYPGDPNNEQFF.

This chain links TRBV2 with TRBJ2-7, with 7 bases that match TRBD2. After removal of 7 bases from V and 2 bases from J, the junction contained 5 bases not matched to a gene. The CDR3 is 13 amino acids. CDR1 is SNHLY, CDR2 FYNNEI, per germline. The CDR3: CASKGRAPYEQYF. The CDR3 nucleotides are TGTGCCAGCAAAGGGAGGGCCCCCTACGAGCAGTACTTC. The whole variable domain, filled in from reference TRBV2 and TRBJ2-7, reads EPEVTQTPSHQVTQMGQEVILRCVPISNHLYFYWYRQILGQKVEFLVSFYNNEISEKSEIFDDQFSVERPDGSNFTLKIRSTKLEDSAMYFCASKGRAPYEQYFGPGTRLTVT.

J is TRBJ2-7 and V is TRBV15, with 7 bases matching TRBD2. Losses at the gene ends were 9 bases for V and 0 bases for J; bases not matched to a gene: 8. CDR1 is LNHNV, CDR2 YYDKDF, per germline (reference sequence). This CDR3 has 14 residues. CDR3 nucleotide sequence: TGTGCCACGCGGGGAGGGGCCTTCTCCTACGAGCAGTACTTC. This translates into CATRGGAFSYEQYF.

This clone was seen a single time. The chain employs TRBV4-1 and TRBJ2-1; D not resolved. CDR3 length equals 14 residues. V lost 1 base and J lost 9, with 13 bases in between. Per the germline V gene, CDR1 is MGHRA and CDR2 is YSYEKL. DNA for the CDR3: TGCGCCAGCAGCCAAGTGATTTCTGGAGTTGAGCAGTTCTTC. Translating gives CASSQVISGVEQFF.

There are a few counts of this clone. V and J are TRBV5-4 and TRBJ1-4, with a tentative D call TRBD1 (5 bases). This CDR3 is 14 amino acids long. V was shortened by 4 bases and J by 10 bases, with 17 bases between the two germline ends. Germline V lookup: CDR1 SGHNT, CDR2 YYREEE (reference sequence). The CDR3 DNA reads as TGTGCCAGCAGCCCTGGGGAGGGGTCACGAAAACTGTTTTTT. Protein: CASSPGEGSRKLFF.

The rearrangement uses TRBV25-1 and TRBJ1-5; 7 positions match TRBD1. Per germline, CDR1 MGHDK and CDR2 SYGVNS. This CDR3 has 16 residues. V shed 4 bases and J 0 bases; nucleotides not matched to a gene: 6. CDR3 coding DNA: TGTGCCAGCAGTGGCTGGACAGGAGATAGCAATCAGCCCCAGCATTTT. Translated: CASSGWTGDSNQPQHF.

The genes are TRBV27 and TRBJ1-4; possibly TRBD1 for D (6 bases). Trimming pared 6 bases from V and 0 bases from J, leaving 17 bases between. CDR3 length: 17 residues. Germline assignment: CDR1 MNHEY and CDR2 SMNVEV (reference sequence). The CDR3 nucleotides read TGTGCCAGCAGCCCCGCCAGGGGACCCACAACTAATGAAAAACTGTTTTTT. Translation: CASSPARGPTTNEKLFF.

This clone appeared a single time. This sequence joins TRBV7-3 and TRBJ1-5; D not resolved. This CDR3 comprises 19 residues. Trimming took 5 bases from V and 2 from J, leaving 25 bases between them. CDR1 SGHTA and CDR2 FQGTGA come from the germline V gene. Here the CDR3 reads CASSPRPDWETGRNQPQHF. The CDR3 DNA sequence: TGTGCCAGCAGCCCCCGGCCGGACTGGGAGACTGGGCGCAATCAGCCCCAGCATTTT.

In nucleotides, the CDR3 is TGTGCCAGCAGCTTTAAGCGGGACAATCTCTACGAGCAGTACTTC. As protein: CASSFKRDNLYEQYF. The chain employs TRBV7-2 and TRBJ2-7, with D perhaps TRBD2 (7 bases). The CDR3 consists of 15 residues. The germline V and J ends were trimmed by 3 bases and 3 bases, with 15 bases remaining between them. The germline CDR1 and CDR2 sequences are SGHTA and FQGNSA.

The chain joins TRBV28 to TRBJ1-5, with a weak D call TRBD1 (6 bases). This CDR3 has 14 residues. The V and J ends lost 2 bases and 10 bases respectively, with 15 bases between them. Germline V CDR1 and CDR2: MDHEN, SYDVKM. CDR3 amino acids: CASSLSTGINPQHF. The CDR3 DNA sequence: TGTGCCAGCAGTTTAAGCACAGGGATCAATCCCCAGCATTTT.

CDR3 region: CSAGRDRAINEKLFF. The CDR3 region has the DNA TGCAGCGCCGGCCGGGACAGGGCCATTAATGAAAAACTGTTTTTT. V gene TRBV29-1 combines with J gene TRBJ1-4; TRBD1 matches 9 bases. Germline-derived CDR1 and CDR2 are SQVTM and ANQGSEA. The CDR3 sequence is 15 residues long. Trimming cost V 7 bases and J 4 bases; bases outside gene matches: 10.

The chain joins TRBV4-2 to TRBJ2-3; 7 bases fit TRBD1. CDR1 LGHNA and CDR2 YNFKEQ come from the germline V gene. CDR3 length: 17 residues. Losses at the gene ends were 0 bases for V and 1 base for J; bases not matched to a gene: 7. CDR3 in amino acids: CASSQDRTGAGTDTQYF. The CDR3 nucleotides read TGTGCCAGCAGCCAAGACCGGACAGGTGCGGGCACAGATACGCAGTATTTT.

The table lists this clone with a few counts. This chain joins TRBV7-2 and TRBJ2-1; TRBD1 matches at 7 bases. Germline assignment: CDR1 SGHTA and CDR2 FQGNSA. The ends lost 1 base at V and 4 bases at J; junction bases unmatched: 4. The CDR3 covers 15 residues. The CDR3 is CASSLDRGQYNEQFF. CDR3 sequence (DNA): TGTGCCAGCAGCTTAGATCGGGGACAGTACAATGAGCAGTTCTTC.

The V gene is TRBV10-1, the J gene TRBJ1-5; 7 bases agree with TRBD1. This CDR3 region has 18 residues. J lost 0 bases, V lost 8 bases, and 16 bases had no gene match. CDR1 and CDR2 from the germline V gene are WNHNN and SYGVQD (reference sequence). The CDR3 nucleotides are TGCGCCAGCCACGCCCTTGTGCGGGACAGAAATAGCAATCAGCCCCAGCATTTT. This gives the protein CASHALVRDRNSNQPQHF.

This chain connects TRBV5-1 to TRBJ1-1; possibly TRBD1 for D (5 bases). The CDR3 is 15 residues long. Trimming pared 4 bases from V and 3 bases from J, leaving 16 bases between. Germline V gene sequence: CDR1 SGHRS, CDR2 YFSETQ. The CDR3 is CASSRQGGVDTEAFF. CDR3 sequence (DNA): TGCGCCAGCAGCCGGCAGGGTGGAGTGGACACTGAAGCTTTCTTT.

This chain connects TRBV28 to TRBJ2-7; D is unresolved. Germline V gene lookup returns CDR1 MDHEN and CDR2 SYDVKM. This CDR3 spans 13 amino acids. Trimming pared 2 bases from V and 3 bases from J, leaving 8 bases between. This chain's CDR3 is CASSLSRYYEQYF. The CDR3, as DNA: TGTGCCAGCAGTTTAAGCCGTTACTACGAGCAGTACTTC.

The J gene is TRBJ2-3, the V gene TRBV7-2; TRBD1 agrees at 7 bases. Germline-derived CDR1 and CDR2 are SGHTA and FQGNSA. The CDR3 contains 15 residues. Trimming removed 4 bases from V and 0 bases from J; junction bases left unmatched: 4. The CDR3 is CASSSTGASTDTQYF. The CDR3 DNA sequence: TGTGCCAGCAGCTCAACAGGGGCTAGCACAGATACGCAGTATTTT. Looking up the rest from reference TRBV7-2 and TRBJ2-3 gives the full variable domain: GAGVSQSPSNKVTEKGKDVELRCDPISGHTALYWYRQSLGQGLEFLIYFQGNSAPDKSGLPSDRFSAERTGGSVSTLTIQRTQQEDSAVYLCASSSTGASTDTQYFGPGTRLTVL.